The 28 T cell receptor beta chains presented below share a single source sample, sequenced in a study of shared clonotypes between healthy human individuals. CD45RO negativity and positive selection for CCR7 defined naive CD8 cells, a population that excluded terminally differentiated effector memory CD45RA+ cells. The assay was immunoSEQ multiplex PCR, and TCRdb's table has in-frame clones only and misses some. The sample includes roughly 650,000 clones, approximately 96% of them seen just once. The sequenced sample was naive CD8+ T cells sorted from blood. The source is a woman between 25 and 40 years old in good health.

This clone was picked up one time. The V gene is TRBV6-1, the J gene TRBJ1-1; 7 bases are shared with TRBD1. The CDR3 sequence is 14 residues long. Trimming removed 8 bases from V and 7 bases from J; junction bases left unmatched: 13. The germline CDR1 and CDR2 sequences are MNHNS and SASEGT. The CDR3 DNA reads TGTGCCAGCCTAATACGGGACAGCCTGGGTGAAGCTTTCTTT. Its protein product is CASLIRDSLGEAFF.

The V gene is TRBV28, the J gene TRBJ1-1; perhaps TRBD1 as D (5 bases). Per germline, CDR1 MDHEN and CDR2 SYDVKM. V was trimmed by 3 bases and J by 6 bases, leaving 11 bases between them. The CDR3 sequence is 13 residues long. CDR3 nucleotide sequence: TGTGCCAGCAGTTTCCAGGGAGGCGCTGAAGCTTTCTTT. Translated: CASSFQGGAEAFF.

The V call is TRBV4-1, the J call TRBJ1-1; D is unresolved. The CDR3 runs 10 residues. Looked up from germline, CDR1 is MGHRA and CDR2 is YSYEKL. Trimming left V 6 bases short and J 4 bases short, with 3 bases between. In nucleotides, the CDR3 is TGCGCCAGCAGAGGCACTGAAGCTTTCTTT. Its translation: CASRGTEAFF.

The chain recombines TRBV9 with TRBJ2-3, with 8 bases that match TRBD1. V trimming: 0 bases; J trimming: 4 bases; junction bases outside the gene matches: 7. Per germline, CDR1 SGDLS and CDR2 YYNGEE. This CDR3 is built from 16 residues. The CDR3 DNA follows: TGTGCCAGCAGCGTAGGACTTAGGACAGGGCCAGATACGCAGTATTTT. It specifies CASSVGLRTGPDTQYF.

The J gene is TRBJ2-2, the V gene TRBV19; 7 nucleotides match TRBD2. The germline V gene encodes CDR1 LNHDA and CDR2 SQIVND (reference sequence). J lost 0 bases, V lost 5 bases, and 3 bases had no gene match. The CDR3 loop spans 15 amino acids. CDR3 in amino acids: CASSLRETNTGELFF. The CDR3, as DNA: TGTGCCAGTAGTTTGCGGGAGACGAACACCGGGGAGCTGTTTTTT. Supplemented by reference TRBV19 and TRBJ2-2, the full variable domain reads DGGITQSPKYLFRKEGQNVTLSCEQNLNHDAMYWYRQDPGQGLRLIYYSQIVNDFQKGDIAEGYSVSREKKESFPLTVTSAQKNPTAFYLCASSLRETNTGELFFGEGSRLTVL.

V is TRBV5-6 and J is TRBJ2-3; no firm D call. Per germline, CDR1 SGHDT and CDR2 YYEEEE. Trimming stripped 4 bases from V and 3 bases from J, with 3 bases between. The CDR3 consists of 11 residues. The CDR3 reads CASSVTDTQYF. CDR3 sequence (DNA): TGTGCCAGCAGCGTTACAGATACGCAGTATTTT.

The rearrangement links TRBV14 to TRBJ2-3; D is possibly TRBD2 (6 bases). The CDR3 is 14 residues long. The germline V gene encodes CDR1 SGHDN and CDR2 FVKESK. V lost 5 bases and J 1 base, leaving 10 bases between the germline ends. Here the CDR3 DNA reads TGTGCCAGCAGCTATGGCGGGGGCACAGATACGCAGTATTTT. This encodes CASSYGGGTDTQYF.

The DNA for the CDR3 is TGTGCCAGTAGAACCCTCGGGCAAGGCCGCACAGATACGCAGTATTTT. Protein: CASRTLGQGRTDTQYF. This chain joins TRBV19 and TRBJ2-3; D call uncertain. V lost 6 bases and J lost 1, with 17 bases in between. Germline assignment: CDR1 LNHDA and CDR2 SQIVND (reference sequence). The CDR3 is 16 amino acids. Using reference TRBV19 and TRBJ2-3 for the parts outside the CDR3, the full variable domain is DGGITQSPKYLFRKEGQNVTLSCEQNLNHDAMYWYRQDPGQGLRLIYYSQIVNDFQKGDIAEGYSVSREKKESFPLTVTSAQKNPTAFYLCASRTLGQGRTDTQYFGPGTRLTVL.

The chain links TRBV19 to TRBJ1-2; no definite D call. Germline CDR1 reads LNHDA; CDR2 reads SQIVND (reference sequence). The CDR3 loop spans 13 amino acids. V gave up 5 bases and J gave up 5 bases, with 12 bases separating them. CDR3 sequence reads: CASSWSVGYGYTF. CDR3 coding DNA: TGTGCCAGTAGTTGGTCCGTCGGTTATGGCTACACCTTC.

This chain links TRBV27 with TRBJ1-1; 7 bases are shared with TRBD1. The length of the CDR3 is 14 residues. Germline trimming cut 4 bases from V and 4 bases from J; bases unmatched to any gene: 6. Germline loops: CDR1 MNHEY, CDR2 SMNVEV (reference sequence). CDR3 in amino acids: CASSSRGAGTEAFF. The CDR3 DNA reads TGTGCCAGCAGTTCCAGGGGGGCTGGCACTGAAGCTTTCTTT.

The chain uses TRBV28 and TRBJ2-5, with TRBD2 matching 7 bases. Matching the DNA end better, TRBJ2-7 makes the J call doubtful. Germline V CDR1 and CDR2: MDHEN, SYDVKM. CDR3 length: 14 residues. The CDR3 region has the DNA TGTGCCAGCAGCTGGTTAGCGGGTAGCTACGAGCAGTACTTC. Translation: CASSWLAGSYEQYF.

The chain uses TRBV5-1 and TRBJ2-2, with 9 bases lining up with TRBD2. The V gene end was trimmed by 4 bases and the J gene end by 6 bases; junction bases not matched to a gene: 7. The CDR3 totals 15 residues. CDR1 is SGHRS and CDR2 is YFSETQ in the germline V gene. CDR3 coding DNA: TGCGCCAGCAGCCCCGGGACTAGCATAGCCGGGGAGCTGTTTTTT. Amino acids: CASSPGTSIAGELFF.

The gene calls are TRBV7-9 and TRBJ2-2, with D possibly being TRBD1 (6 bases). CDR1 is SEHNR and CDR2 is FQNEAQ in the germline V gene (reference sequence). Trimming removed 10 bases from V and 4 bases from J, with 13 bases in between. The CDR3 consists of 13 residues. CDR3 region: CAISGQSTGELFF. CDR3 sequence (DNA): TGTGCCATCTCGGGACAATCCACCGGGGAGCTGTTTTTT.

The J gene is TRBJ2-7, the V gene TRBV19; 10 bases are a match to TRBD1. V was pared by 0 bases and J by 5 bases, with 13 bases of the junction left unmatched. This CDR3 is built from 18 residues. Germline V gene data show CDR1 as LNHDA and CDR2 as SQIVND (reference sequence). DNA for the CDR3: TGTGCCAGTAGTATAGATCCGATCCGGGACAGGGGAGTCCACGAGCAGTACTTC. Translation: CASSIDPIRDRGVHEQYF.

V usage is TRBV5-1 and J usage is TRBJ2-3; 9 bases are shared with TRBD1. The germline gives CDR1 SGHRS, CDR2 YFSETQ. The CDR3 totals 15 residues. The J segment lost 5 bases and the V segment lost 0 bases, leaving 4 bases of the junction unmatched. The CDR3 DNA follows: TGCGCCAGCAGCTTGGAACAGGGGGCTGTAGATACGCAGTATTTT. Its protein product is CASSLEQGAVDTQYF.

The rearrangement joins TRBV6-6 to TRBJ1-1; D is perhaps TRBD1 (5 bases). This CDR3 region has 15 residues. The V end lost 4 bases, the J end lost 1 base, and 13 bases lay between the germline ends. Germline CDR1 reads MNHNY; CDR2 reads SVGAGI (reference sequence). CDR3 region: CASSLGRAGNTEAFF. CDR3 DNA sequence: TGTGCCAGCAGTTTGGGCAGGGCGGGGAACACTGAAGCTTTCTTT.

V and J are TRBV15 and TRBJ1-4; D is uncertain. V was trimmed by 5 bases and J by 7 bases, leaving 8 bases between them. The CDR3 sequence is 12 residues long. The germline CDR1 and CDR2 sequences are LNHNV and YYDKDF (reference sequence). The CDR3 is CATSQLVEKLFF. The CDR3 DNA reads TGTGCCACCAGCCAGTTAGTTGAAAAACTGTTTTTT.

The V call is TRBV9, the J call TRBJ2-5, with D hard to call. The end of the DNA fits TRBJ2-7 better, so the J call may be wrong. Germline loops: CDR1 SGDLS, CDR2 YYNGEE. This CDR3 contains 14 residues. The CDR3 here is CASSVGDVSYEQYF. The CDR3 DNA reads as TGTGCCAGCAGCGTAGGCGACGTGTCCTACGAGCAGTACTTC.

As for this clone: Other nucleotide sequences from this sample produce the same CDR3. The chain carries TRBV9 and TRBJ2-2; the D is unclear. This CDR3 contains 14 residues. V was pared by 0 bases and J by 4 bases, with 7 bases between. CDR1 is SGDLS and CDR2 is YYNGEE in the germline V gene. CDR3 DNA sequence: TGTGCCAGCAGCGTAGCGTGGGGCACCGGGGAGCTGTTTTTT. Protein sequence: CASSVAWGTGELFF.

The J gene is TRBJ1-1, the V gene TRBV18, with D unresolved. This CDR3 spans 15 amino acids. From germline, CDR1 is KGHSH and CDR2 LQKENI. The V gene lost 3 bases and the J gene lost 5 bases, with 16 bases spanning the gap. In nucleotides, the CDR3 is TGTGCCAGCTCACCCCCTGCGGGAAGAAGGACTGAAGCTTTCTTT. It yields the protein CASSPPAGRRTEAFF.

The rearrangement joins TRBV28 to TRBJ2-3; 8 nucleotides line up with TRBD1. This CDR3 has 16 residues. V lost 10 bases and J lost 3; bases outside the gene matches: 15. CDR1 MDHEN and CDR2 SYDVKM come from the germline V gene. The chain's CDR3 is CAITPLRQGTTDTQYF. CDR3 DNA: TGTGCCATTACCCCCCTGAGACAGGGGACGACAGATACGCAGTATTTT.

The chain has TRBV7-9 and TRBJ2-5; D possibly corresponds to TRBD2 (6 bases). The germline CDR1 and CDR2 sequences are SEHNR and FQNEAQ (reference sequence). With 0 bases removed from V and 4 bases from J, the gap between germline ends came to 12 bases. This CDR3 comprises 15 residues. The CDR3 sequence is CASSLAGGSSETQYF. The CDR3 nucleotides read TGTGCCAGCAGCTTAGCGGGAGGTTCTTCAGAGACCCAGTACTTC.

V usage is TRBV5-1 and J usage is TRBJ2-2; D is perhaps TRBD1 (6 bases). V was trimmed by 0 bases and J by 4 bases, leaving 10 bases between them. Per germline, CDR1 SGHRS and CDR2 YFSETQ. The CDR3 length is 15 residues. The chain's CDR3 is CASSLEGTTTGELFF. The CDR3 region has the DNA TGCGCCAGCAGCTTGGAAGGGACAACCACCGGGGAGCTGTTTTTT. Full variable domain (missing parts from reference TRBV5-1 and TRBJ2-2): KAGVTQTPRYLIKTRGQQVTLSCSPISGHRSVSWYQQTPGQGLQFLFEYFSETQRNKGNFPGRFSGRQFSNSRSEMNVSTLELGDSALYLCASSLEGTTTGELFFGEGSRLTVL.

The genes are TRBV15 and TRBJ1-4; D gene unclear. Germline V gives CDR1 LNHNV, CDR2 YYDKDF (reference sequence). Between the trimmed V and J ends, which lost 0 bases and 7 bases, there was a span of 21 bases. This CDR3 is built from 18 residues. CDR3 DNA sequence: TGTGCCACCAGCAGAGACCCCCAGGTCGGAAGTCCGTCTGAAAAACTGTTTTTT. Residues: CATSRDPQVGSPSEKLFF.

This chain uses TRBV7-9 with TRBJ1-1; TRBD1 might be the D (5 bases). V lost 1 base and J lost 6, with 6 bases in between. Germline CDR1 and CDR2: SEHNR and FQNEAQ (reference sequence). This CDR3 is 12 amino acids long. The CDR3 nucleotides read TGTGCCAGCAGCTTAGTACAGGCTGAAGCTTTCTTT. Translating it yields CASSLVQAEAFF.

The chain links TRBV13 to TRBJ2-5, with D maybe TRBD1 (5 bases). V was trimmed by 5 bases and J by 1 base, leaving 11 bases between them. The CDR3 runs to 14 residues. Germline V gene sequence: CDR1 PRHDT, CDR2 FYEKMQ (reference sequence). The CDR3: CASSLTGVQETQYF. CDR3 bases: TGTGCCAGCAGCCTTACAGGCGTCCAAGAGACCCAGTACTTC.

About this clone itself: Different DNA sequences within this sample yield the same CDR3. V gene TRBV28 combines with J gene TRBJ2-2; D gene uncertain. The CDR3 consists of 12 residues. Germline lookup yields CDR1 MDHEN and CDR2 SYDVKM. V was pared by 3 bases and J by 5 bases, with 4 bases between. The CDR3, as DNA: TGTGCCAGCAGTTTTGGGACCGGGGAGCTGTTTTTT. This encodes CASSFGTGELFF.

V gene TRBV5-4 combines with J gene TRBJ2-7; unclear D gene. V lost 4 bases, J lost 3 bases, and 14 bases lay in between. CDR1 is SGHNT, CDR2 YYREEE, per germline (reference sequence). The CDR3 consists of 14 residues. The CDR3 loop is CASSNIAEVYEQYF. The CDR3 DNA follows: TGTGCCAGCAGCAATATCGCCGAGGTCTACGAGCAGTACTTC.